The rows below give T cell receptor beta chains drawn from one sample of a study of early T cells in non-severe SARS-CoV-2 infection. TCRdb re-called the 5' RACE reads with MiXCR, one entry per CDR3 protein. The sample gives almost 65,000 distinct CDR3 sequences, less than 5.5% of which show up once; 4.9% is in the top ten. Sequenced: whole blood. These receptors were collected from an adult who was a healthcare worker with PCR-confirmed SARS-CoV-2 infection or an uninfected control (not recorded which). CDR3s include the opening cysteine and the closing phenylalanine or tryptophan. A D gene is named only where the DNA matches it firmly. Where a row states a size, it is once, few, many or the class of an expanded clone; other rows omit it.

D gene,V gene,J gene,clone size,CDR3 protein,CDR3 DNA
-,TRBV3-1,TRBJ1-2,-,CASSQGETMPVYGYTF,TGTGCCAGCAGCCAAGGGGAAACTATGCCCGTTTATGGCTACACCTTC
TRBD1,TRBV7-2,TRBJ1-5,many,CASSLGDRGDQPQHF,TGTGCCAGCAGCTTAGGGGACAGGGGGGATCAGCCCCAGCATTTT
TRBD1,TRBV24-1,TRBJ2-2,many,CATSDPGTVNTGELFF,TGTGCCACCAGTGATCCCGGGACAGTGAACACCGGGGAGCTGTTTTTT
-,TRBV5-5,TRBJ1-1,-,CASSQPSGAEAFF,TGTGCCAGCAGCCAGCCCTCGGGGGCCGAAGCTTTCTTT
-,TRBV18,TRBJ2-6,many,CASSPVSSNSGANVLTF,TGTGCCAGCTCACCAGTCAGTAGCAACTCTGGGGCCAACGTCCTGACTTTC
-,TRBV6-2/TRBV6-3,TRBJ2-5,many,CASSYSIPSGRQETQYF,TGTGCCAGCAGTTACTCGATCCCAAGCGGTCGTCAAGAGACCCAGTACTTC
-,TRBV11-3,TRBJ2-7,many,CASSRGAGSGEQYF,TGTGCCAGCAGCCGAGGGGCAGGGTCGGGAGAGCAGTACTTC
-,TRBV5-4,TRBJ2-1,few,CASSLAGTANEQFF,TGTGCCAGCAGCTTGGCCGGGACTGCTAACGAGCAGTTCTTC
-,TRBV19,TRBJ1-2,-,CASSELTSIYGYTF,TGTGCCAGTAGCGAACTGACAAGTATCTATGGCTACACCTTC
-,TRBV9,TRBJ2-2,few,CASSRQGSTGELFF,TGTGCCAGCAGCCGCCAGGGGAGCACCGGGGAGCTGTTTTTT
-,TRBV7-4,TRBJ2-7,many,CASSSAGWGEQYF,TGTGCCAGCAGCTCCGCCGGTTGGGGCGAGCAGTACTTC
TRBD1,TRBV18,TRBJ2-7,-,CASSPPGTGGEQYF,TGTGCCAGCTCACCACCAGGGACAGGGGGCGAGCAGTACTTC
TRBD2,TRBV18,TRBJ2-6,many,CASSPKLAGVRSGANVLTF,TGTGCCAGCTCACCCAAACTAGCGGGAGTCCGCTCTGGGGCCAACGTCCTGACTTTC
-,TRBV2,TRBJ1-1,-,CASIQEGTEAFF,TGTGCCAGCATCCAAGAGGGGACTGAAGCTTTCTTT
-,TRBV19,TRBJ2-6,many,CASSRRGANVLTF,TGTGCCAGTAGTAGACGGGGGGCCAACGTCCTGACTTTC
-,TRBV5-1,TRBJ2-6,-,CASSTVGSGSGANVLTF,TGCGCCAGCAGTACCGTGGGCAGTGGCTCTGGGGCCAACGTCCTGACTTTC
TRBD1,TRBV27,TRBJ1-5,few,CASRTGGLGNQPQHF,TGTGCCAGCAGGACAGGGGGCCTCGGCAATCAGCCCCAGCATTTT
-,TRBV24-1,TRBJ2-7,many,CATSDPTQEKPYEQYF,TGTGCCACCAGTGACCCAACGCAGGAGAAGCCCTACGAGCAGTACTTC
-,TRBV14,TRBJ1-2,-,CASSVGILNGYTF,TGTGCCAGCAGCGTCGGGATTTTAAATGGCTACACCTTC
-,TRBV29-1,TRBJ1-1,few,CSVARPNTEAFF,TGCAGCGTTGCCCGGCCGAACACTGAAGCTTTCTTT
-,TRBV15,TRBJ2-2,many,CATSKRRGMGNTGELFF,TGTGCCACCAGTAAACGTCGGGGAATGGGCAACACCGGGGAGCTGTTTTTT
-,TRBV6-2/TRBV6-3,TRBJ1-1,many,CASSYSGRNTEAFF,TGTGCCAGCAGTTACTCCGGGAGGAACACTGAAGCTTTCTTT
TRBD2,TRBV7-3,TRBJ2-2,few,CASSAGLAGVTGELFF,TGTGCCAGCAGCGCGGGACTAGCGGGAGTCACCGGGGAGCTGTTTTTT
-,TRBV29-1,TRBJ2-3,many,CSVRASSDTQYF,TGCAGCGTTAGGGCGTCCTCTGATACGCAGTATTTT
-,TRBV12-2,TRBJ2-1,many,CASRFKRTLNEQFF,TGTGCAAGTCGCTTCAAGCGGACCCTCAATGAGCAGTTCTTC
-,TRBV19,TRBJ1-5,many,CASSIDLDQPQHF,TGTGCCAGTAGTATTGACCTTGATCAGCCCCAGCATTTT
-,TRBV7-2,TRBJ1-1,few,CASSRQRNTEAFF,TGTGCCAGCAGCCGACAGAGGAACACTGAAGCTTTCTTT
TRBD1,TRBV10-3,TRBJ2-5,many,CAIRVGTGGQETQYF,TGTGCCATCAGGGTAGGGACAGGGGGCCAAGAGACCCAGTACTTC
TRBD2,TRBV27,TRBJ2-3,-,CASSPSGSTDTQYF,TGTGCCAGCAGTCCTAGCGGTAGCACAGATACGCAGTATTTT
-,TRBV9,TRBJ2-7,-,CASSGGTDNRHEQYF,TGTGCCAGCAGCGGGGGGACGGACAATCGGCACGAGCAGTACTTC
TRBD2,TRBV18,TRBJ2-1,many,CASSRTSGPFNEQFF,TGTGCCAGCTCACGAACTAGCGGACCGTTCAATGAGCAGTTCTTC
TRBD1,TRBV5-1,TRBJ1-2,many,CASSPGTGSGYTF,TGCGCCAGCAGCCCCGGGACAGGTTCTGGCTACACCTTC
-,TRBV18,TRBJ2-7,many,CASSPGLDYEQYF,TGTGCCAGCTCACCAGGCCTGGACTACGAGCAGTACTTC
-,TRBV6-2/TRBV6-3,TRBJ1-3,-,CASSYSRYGNTIYF,TGTGCCAGCAGTTACAGTCGTTACGGAAACACCATATATTTT
-,TRBV7-2,TRBJ1-3,-,CASSQSGNTIYF,TGTGCCAGCAGCCAGAGTGGAAACACCATATATTTT
-,TRBV7-2,TRBJ2-3,-,CASSLAASKDTQYF,TGTGCCAGCAGCTTAGCAGCTAGCAAAGATACGCAGTATTTT
-,TRBV5-1,TRBJ2-3,few,CASSLDDGGFDTQYF,TGCGCCAGCAGCCTGGATGACGGGGGTTTCGATACGCAGTATTTT